This T cell receptor (beta chain) stems from a study of OX40 agonist ivuxolimab in advanced cancers. Study-level background: Treatment of patients was with ivuxolimab, an agonistic anti-OX40 (CD134) antibody. Patients were roughly 81% male with ages roughly 20 to 90, mean about 65. Every patient in dose escalation had hepatocellular carcinoma, melanoma, renal cell or head and neck cancer.

Trimming left V 4 bases short and J 5 bases short, with 15 bases between. Per the germline V gene, CDR1 is KGHSH and CDR2 is LQKENI. This CDR3 spans 14 amino acids. Findings and caveats of the study: Mean expanded clone counts were higher in CD8+ than CD4+ T cells.

This clone was picked up a small number of times. Antigen: not known. Data came from immunoSEQ multiplex PCR; TCRdb stores just in-frame clones and leaves some out. The table includes tens of thousands of clones, 75% to 85% detected once. The sequencing used CD4+ or CD8+ T cells sorted from blood, collected in a trial of the OX40 agonist ivuxolimab. V is TRBV18 and J is TRBJ2-7, with a possible D match to TRBD1 (6 bases). This clonotype originated in an adult with an advanced solid tumor such as melanoma, head and neck, liver or kidney cancer. The CDR3 here is CASSRTGGEDEQYF. The CDR3 DNA is TGTGCCAGCTCACGTACTGGGGGCGAAGACGAGCAGTACTTC.